A selection of T cell receptor beta chains follows, all from one sample in a study of T cells in Graves' hyperthyroidism and ophthalmopathy. TCRdb recomputed calls from the multiplex PCR reads with MiXCR, one row per CDR3 protein. The sample includes 350,000 or so distinct CDR3 sequences, roughly 23% seen only once; the top ten take over 40%. Sequenced material: blood. These receptors all come from a woman aged 45-60 years with Graves' hyperthyroidism. Both conserved end residues are part of each CDR3. The D gene is left open where the match is weak. The size of a clone is reported for some rows only, either as once, few or many, or as a class for expanded clones.

d_gene	abundance	v_gene	j_gene	CDR3nt	CDR3aa
NA	many	TRBV5-1	TRBJ2-3	TGCGCCAGCAGCTCGTGGGGCACAGATACGCAGTATTTT	CASSSWGTDTQYF
TRBD1	NA	TRBV5-4	TRBJ2-7	TGTGCCAGCAGCCCCATCCGGGACAGCCACTACGAGCAGTACTTC	CASSPIRDSHYEQYF
NA	NA	TRBV2	TRBJ1-4	TGTGCCAGCAGCTTTAGGACAGAGAATGAAAAACTGTTTTTT	CASSFRTENEKLFF
NA	many	TRBV6-1	TRBJ2-4	TGTGCCAGCAGTTTCGGGTTAGGCCGGGCCAAAAACATTCAGTACTTC	CASSFGLGRAKNIQYF
NA	many	TRBV7-2	TRBJ2-5	TGTGCCAGCCGGTCCTTAGCGGATTCGACTCGGGACTTC	CASRSLADSTRDF
NA	many	TRBV15	TRBJ2-1	TGTGCCACCAGCAGAGTGGCGGGATTGGGCTCCTACAATGAGCAGTTCTTC	CATSRVAGLGSYNEQFF
NA	NA	TRBV11-3	TRBJ2-2	TGTGCCAGCAGCCGACAGACGAACACCGGGGAGCTGTTTTTT	CASSRQTNTGELFF
NA	NA	TRBV25-1	TRBJ1-2	TGTGCCAGCAGCCCCCAGGGGCAGGGACTGGGTGGCTACACCTTC	CASSPQGQGLGGYTF
NA	few	TRBV6-2/TRBV6-3	TRBJ1-6	TGTGCCAGCAGTCGTCAGGGTGCTTCACCCCTCCACTTT	CASSRQGASPLHF
NA	many	TRBV5-1	TRBJ2-3	TGCGCCAGCAGCTTCATACGGGAGAGGGCAGATACGCAGTATTTT	CASSFIRERADTQYF
NA	many	TRBV20-1	TRBJ1-5	TGCAGTGCTAGACGGCAGACATTGAATCAGCCCCAGCATTTT	CSARRQTLNQPQHF
TRBD2	NA	TRBV7-2	TRBJ2-5	TGTGCCAGCAGCTTGGGCGGGGGGATTATGGAAGAGACCCAGTACTTC	CASSLGGGIMEETQYF
NA	NA	TRBV2	TRBJ2-1	TGTGCCAGCAGTGAAGCGCTTCACTGGGGTACAGGCAATGAGCAGTTCTTC	CASSEALHWGTGNEQFF
NA	NA	TRBV4-1	TRBJ2-1	TGCGCCAGCAGCTCCTCAGGGTATGAGCAGTTCTTC	CASSSSGYEQFF
NA	NA	TRBV11-2	TRBJ1-3	TGTGCCAGCAGCTTTGCGTCGTTAACGGATTACTCTGGAAACACCATATATTTT	CASSFASLTDYSGNTIYF
TRBD1	NA	TRBV2	TRBJ1-5	TGTGCCAGCAGCGGCAGCACCGGGACAGGCCATTTCAATCAGCCCCAGCATTTT	CASSGSTGTGHFNQPQHF
NA	many	TRBV2	TRBJ1-4	TGTGCCAGCATGGGGGATTCGAATGAAAAACTGTTTTTT	CASMGDSNEKLFF
NA	many	TRBV6-1	TRBJ1-1	TGTGCCAGCAGTCGCCGGCAAACTTACACTGAAGCTTTCTTT	CASSRRQTYTEAFF